The present T cell receptor (beta chain) was sequenced within a study of blood T cells in healthy people across ages. Combining a sample-barcoded 5' primer with a J-beta primer mix, a second PCR ran for roughly 6 to 12 cycles. Using its own MiXCR run on the 5' RACE reads, TCRdb lists one record per CDR3 protein. The table records about 760,000 distinct CDR3 sequences, 25% of them present only once. This clonotype was observed a few times. Per the germline V gene, CDR1 is SGHTA and CDR2 is FQGTGA. V lost 4 bases and J lost 6, with 9 bases in between. The CDR3 has 13 residues. In addition, the sample was reused for a study of T cells of mothers and their children.

The chain is built from TRBV7-3 and TRBJ2-2; D remains unclear. The sequencing input was blood. This sequence was found in a boy aged 10-17 years in good health. The CDR3 is CASSSAGSGELFF. The DNA of the CDR3 is TGTGCCAGCAGCTCCGCCGGGTCCGGGGAGCTGTTTTTT.